This T cell receptor beta chain was retrieved from a study of blood T cell repertoires in COVID-19. The CDR3 extends over 17 amino acids. V lost 0 bases, J lost 2 bases, and 7 bases stayed unmatched. Per germline, CDR1 SGDLS and CDR2 YYNGEE. Clones were read by immunoSEQ multiplex PCR, and TCRdb kept only the in-frame ones, dropping some. The sample lists some 300,000 clones; 85% to 90% were seen once. Participants spanned ages roughly 18 to 95 years and resided in fewer than 30 US areas. Donors were grouped by their self-reported clinical history. This sequence was found in a woman younger than 30 with acute COVID-19. The sample comprised PBMCs or T cells enriched from blood (not recorded which). The chain couples TRBV9 to TRBJ1-3; 8 bases align to TRBD1. CDR3 DNA sequence: TGTGCCAGCAGCGTAGGACCGGACAGGGTAGCTGGAAACACCATATATTTT. Protein product: CASSVGPDRVAGNTIYF.